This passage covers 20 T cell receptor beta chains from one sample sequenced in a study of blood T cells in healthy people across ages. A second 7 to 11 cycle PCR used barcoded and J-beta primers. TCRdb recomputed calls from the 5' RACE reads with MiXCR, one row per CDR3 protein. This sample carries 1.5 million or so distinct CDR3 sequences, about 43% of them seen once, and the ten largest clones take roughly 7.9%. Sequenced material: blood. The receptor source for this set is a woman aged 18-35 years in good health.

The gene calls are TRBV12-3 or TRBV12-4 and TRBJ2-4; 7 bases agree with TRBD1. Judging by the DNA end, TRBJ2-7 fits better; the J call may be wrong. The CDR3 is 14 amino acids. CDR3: CASTIYDRVDEQYF. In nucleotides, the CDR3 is TGTGCCAGCACCATCTACGACAGGGTCGACGAGCAGTACTTC.

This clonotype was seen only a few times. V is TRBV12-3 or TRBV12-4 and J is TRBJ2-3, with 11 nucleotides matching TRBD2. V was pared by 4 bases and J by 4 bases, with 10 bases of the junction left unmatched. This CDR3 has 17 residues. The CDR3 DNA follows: TGTGCCAGCAGTTCTACTAGCGGGGGTTCTAGAGCAGATACGCAGTATTTT. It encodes CASSSTSGGSRADTQYF.

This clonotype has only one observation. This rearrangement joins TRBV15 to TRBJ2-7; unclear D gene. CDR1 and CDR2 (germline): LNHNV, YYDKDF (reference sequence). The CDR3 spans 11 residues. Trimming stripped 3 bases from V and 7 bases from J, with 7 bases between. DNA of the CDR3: TGTGCCACCAGCAGGAGTGAGGAGCAGTACTTC. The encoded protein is CATSRSEEQYF.

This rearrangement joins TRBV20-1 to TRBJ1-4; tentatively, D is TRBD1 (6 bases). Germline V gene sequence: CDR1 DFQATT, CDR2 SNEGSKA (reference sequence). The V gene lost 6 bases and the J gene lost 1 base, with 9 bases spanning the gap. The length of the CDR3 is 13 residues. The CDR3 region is CSAGGLTNEKLFF. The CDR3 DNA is TGCAGTGCCGGGGGGCTAACTAATGAAAAACTGTTTTTT.

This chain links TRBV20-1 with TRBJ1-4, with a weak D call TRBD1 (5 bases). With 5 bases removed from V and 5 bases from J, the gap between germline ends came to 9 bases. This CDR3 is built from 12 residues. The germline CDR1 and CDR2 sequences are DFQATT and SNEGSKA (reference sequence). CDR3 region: CSAWGPNEKLFF. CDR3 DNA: TGCAGTGCTTGGGGACCAAATGAAAAACTGTTTTTT.

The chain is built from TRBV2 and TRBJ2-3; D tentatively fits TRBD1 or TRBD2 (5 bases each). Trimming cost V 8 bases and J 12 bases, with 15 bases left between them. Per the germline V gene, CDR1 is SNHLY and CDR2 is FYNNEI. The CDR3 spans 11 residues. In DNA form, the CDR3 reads TGTGCCAGCCTAACCGGGACGGGACAGTATTTT. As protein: CASLTGTGQYF. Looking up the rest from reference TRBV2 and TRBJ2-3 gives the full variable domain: EPEVTQTPSHQVTQMGQEVILRCVPISNHLYFYWYRQILGQKVEFLVSFYNNEISEKSEIFDDQFSVERPDGSNFTLKIRSTKLEDSAMYFCASLTGTGQYFGPGTRLTVL.

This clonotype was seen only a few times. The CDR3 DNA reads as TGTGCCAGCAGCATTTCGGGCAGGCGGAGCTCCTACGAGCAGTACTTC. It yields the protein CASSISGRRSSYEQYF. J is TRBJ2-7 and V is TRBV21-1; the table calls TRBD1, which could not be checked here. TRBV21-1 is a listed pseudogene. CDR3 size: 16 residues.

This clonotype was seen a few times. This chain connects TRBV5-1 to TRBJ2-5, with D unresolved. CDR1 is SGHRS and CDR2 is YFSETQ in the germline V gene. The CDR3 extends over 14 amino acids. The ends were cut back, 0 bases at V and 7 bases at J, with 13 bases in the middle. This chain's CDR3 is CASSLEPGLGTQYF. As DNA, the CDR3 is TGCGCCAGCAGCTTGGAGCCTGGTTTGGGGACCCAGTACTTC.

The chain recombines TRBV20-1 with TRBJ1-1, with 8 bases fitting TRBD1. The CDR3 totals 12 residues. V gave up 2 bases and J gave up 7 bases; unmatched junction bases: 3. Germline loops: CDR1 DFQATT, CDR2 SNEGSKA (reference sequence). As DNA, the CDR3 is TGCAGTGCTAGATCCGGACAGGGTGAAGCTTTCTTT. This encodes CSARSGQGEAFF.

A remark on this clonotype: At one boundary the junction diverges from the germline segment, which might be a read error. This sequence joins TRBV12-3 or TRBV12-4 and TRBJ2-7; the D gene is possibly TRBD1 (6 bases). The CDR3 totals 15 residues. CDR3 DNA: TGTACCAGCAGTTTATCGTTGGGACAACCCTACGAGCAGTACTTC. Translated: CTSSLSLGQPYEQYF.

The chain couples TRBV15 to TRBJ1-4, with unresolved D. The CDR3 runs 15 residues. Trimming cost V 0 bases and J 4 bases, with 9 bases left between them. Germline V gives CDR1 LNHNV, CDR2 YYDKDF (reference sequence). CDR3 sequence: CATSRDLGSNEKLFF. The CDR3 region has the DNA TGTGCCACCAGCAGAGATTTAGGAAGTAATGAAAAACTGTTTTTT.

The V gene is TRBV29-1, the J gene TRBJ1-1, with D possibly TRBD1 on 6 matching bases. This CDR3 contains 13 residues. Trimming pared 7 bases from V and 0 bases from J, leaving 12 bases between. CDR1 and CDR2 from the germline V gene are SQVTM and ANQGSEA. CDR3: CSARTDMNTEAFF. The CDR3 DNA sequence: TGCAGCGCGAGGACAGACATGAACACTGAAGCTTTCTTT.

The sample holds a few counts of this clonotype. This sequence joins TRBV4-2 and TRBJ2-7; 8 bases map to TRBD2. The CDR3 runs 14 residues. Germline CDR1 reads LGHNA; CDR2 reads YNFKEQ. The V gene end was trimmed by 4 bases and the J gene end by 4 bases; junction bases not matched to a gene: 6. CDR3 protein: CASSPTAGVYEQYF. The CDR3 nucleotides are TGTGCCAGCAGCCCCACAGCGGGAGTATACGAGCAGTACTTC.

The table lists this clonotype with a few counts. CDR3 in amino acids: CASTAGIHNEQFF. The DNA for the CDR3 is TGTGCCAGCACAGCGGGAATCCACAATGAGCAGTTCTTC. The V and J genes are TRBV6-5 and TRBJ2-1; 7 positions match TRBD2. The CDR3 covers 13 residues. CDR1 and CDR2 from the germline V gene are MNHEY and SVGAGI. Trimming removed 7 bases from V and 5 bases from J; junction bases left unmatched: 5.

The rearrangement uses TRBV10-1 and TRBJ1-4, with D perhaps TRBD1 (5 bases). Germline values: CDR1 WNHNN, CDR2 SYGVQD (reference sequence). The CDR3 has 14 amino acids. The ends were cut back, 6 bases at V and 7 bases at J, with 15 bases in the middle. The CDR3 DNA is TGCGCCAGCAGCGACCAGCCGGGGGGTGAAAAACTGTTTTTT. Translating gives CASSDQPGGEKLFF.

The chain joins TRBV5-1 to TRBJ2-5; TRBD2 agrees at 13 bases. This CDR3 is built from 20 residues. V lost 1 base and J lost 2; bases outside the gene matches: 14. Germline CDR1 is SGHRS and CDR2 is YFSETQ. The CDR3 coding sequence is TGCGCCAGCAGCTTGCAGCTCTCCCAGCGACTAGCGGGGGGACAAGAGACCCAGTACTTC. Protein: CASSLQLSQRLAGGQETQYF.

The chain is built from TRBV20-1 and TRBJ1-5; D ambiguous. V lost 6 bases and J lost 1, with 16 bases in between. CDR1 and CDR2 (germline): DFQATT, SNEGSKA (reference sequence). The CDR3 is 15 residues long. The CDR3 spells CSAGLLQESNQPQHF. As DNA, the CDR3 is TGCAGTGCGGGCTTACTCCAGGAGAGCAATCAGCCCCAGCATTTT.

The CDR3 region is CASSPGTSGRADTQYF. In nucleotides, the CDR3 is TGCGCCAGCAGCCCCGGGACTAGCGGGAGAGCAGATACGCAGTATTTT. This chain links TRBV5-1 with TRBJ2-3; 14 bases fit TRBD2. V lost 4 bases, J lost 4 bases, and 5 bases stayed unmatched. CDR3 length: 16 amino acids. CDR1 is SGHRS and CDR2 is YFSETQ in the germline V gene. Full variable domain (remainder filled in from reference TRBV5-1 and TRBJ2-3): KAGVTQTPRYLIKTRGQQVTLSCSPISGHRSVSWYQQTPGQGLQFLFEYFSETQRNKGNFPGRFSGRQFSNSRSEMNVSTLELGDSALYLCASSPGTSGRADTQYFGPGTRLTVL.

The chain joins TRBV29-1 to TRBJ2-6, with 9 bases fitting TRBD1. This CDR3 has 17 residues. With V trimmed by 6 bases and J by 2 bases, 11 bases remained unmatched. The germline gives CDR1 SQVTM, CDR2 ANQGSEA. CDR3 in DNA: TGCAGCGTATTCCGGGACAGGGACGTCCCTGGGGCCAACGTCCTGACTTTC. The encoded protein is CSVFRDRDVPGANVLTF.

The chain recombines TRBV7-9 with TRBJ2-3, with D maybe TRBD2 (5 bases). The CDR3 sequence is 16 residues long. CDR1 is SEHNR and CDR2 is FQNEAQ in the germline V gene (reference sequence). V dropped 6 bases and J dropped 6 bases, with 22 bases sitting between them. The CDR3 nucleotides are TGTGCCAGCAGACCATCGGACTCCTTAGATAGGGATACGCAGTATTTT. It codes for CASRPSDSLDRDTQYF.